The clone carrying this T cell receptor (beta chain) was picked up a small number of times. Using immunoSEQ multiplex PCR, the repertoire was profiled, and TCRdb retains in-frame clones only, with some absent. Altogether about 140,000 clones are present, approximately 82% being singletons, with the ten largest covering about 9.4%. CDR1 and CDR2 (germline): MNHEY, SVGAGI. There are 13 residues in the CDR3. V was cut by 1 base and J by 5 bases, with 8 bases left in between. The entry originates in a study of blood T cell repertoires in COVID-19. Sequenced: peripheral blood. The TCR originated in a man in his fifties or sixties with active or convalescent COVID-19. This chain links TRBV6-5 with TRBJ2-5; no reliable D call. CDR3 loop: CASSYLYGETQYF. The CDR3 DNA follows: TGTGCCAGCAGTTACTTGTATGGCGAGACCCAGTACTTC.